This T cell receptor (beta chain) was profiled in a study of blood T cell repertoires in COVID-19. Overall study: Samples representing acute and convalescent COVID-19 were sourced from the United States, Italy and Spain.

Clones were read by immunoSEQ multiplex PCR, and TCRdb kept only the in-frame ones, dropping some. The sample records about 170,000 clones, 84% being singletons. Trimming removed 7 bases from V and 2 bases from J; junction bases left unmatched: 6. This CDR3 spans 13 amino acids. In germline, CDR1 is SQVTM, CDR2 ANQGSEA. This TCR derives from a man aged 40-49 years who had recovered from COVID-19. The sequenced sample was peripheral blood. This sequence joins TRBV29-1 and TRBJ2-5; TRBD1 aligns across 8 bases. CDR3 sequence (DNA): TGCAGCGCCTCAGGGGGCCGGCAAGAGACCCAGTACTTC. Its translation is CSASGGRQETQYF.